Each of the 18 T cell receptor beta chains below was sequenced from the same sample in a study of blood T cell repertoires in COVID-19. TCRdb's table, derived via immunoSEQ multiplex PCR, lists solely in-frame clones and lacks some. This sample has roughly 74,000 clones; 88% occur once, and the top ten carry 1.5% to 2%. The sample was peripheral blood. The receptors stem from a woman of 80 years or more with active or convalescent COVID-19.

The chain links TRBV29-1 to TRBJ1-2; D is ambiguous. Trimming took 5 bases from V and 2 from J, leaving 15 bases between them. The CDR3 sequence is 14 residues long. Germline loops: CDR1 SQVTM, CDR2 ANQGSEA. The CDR3 protein is CSVTEPGRNYGYTF. The CDR3 DNA sequence: TGCAGCGTTACCGAGCCGGGAAGGAACTATGGCTACACCTTC.

The chain has TRBV15 and TRBJ1-2; TRBD1 agrees at 8 bases. Germline CDR1 is LNHNV and CDR2 is YYDKDF (reference sequence). This CDR3 contains 14 residues. The trim removed 1 base at V and 4 bases at J, leaving 2 bases unmatched. CDR3 loop: CATSRGTGIYGYTF. CDR3 bases: TGTGCCACCAGCAGAGGGACAGGGATCTATGGCTACACCTTC. The full variable domain, with the rest looked up from reference TRBV15 and TRBJ1-2, is DAMVIQNPRYQVTQFGKPVTLSCSQTLNHNVMYWYQQKSSQAPKLLFHYYDKDFNNEADTPDNFQSRRPNTSFCFLDIRSPGLGDTAMYLCATSRGTGIYGYTFGSGTRLTVV.

This clone has only one observation. The V and J genes are TRBV7-9 and TRBJ2-2; 8 bases are shared with TRBD1. The CDR3 extends over 15 amino acids. V trimming: 5 bases; J trimming: 6 bases; junction bases outside the gene matches: 8. Germline assignment: CDR1 SEHNR and CDR2 FQNEAQ (reference sequence). CDR3 amino acids: CASSIGQGTAGELFF. DNA of the CDR3: TGTGCCAGCAGCATTGGACAGGGAACGGCCGGGGAGCTGTTTTTT.

This chain links TRBV9 with TRBJ2-1; 8 bases agree with TRBD2. CDR3 length: 15 amino acids. The germline gives CDR1 SGDLS, CDR2 YYNGEE. The V gene end was trimmed by 0 bases and the J gene end by 2 bases; junction bases not matched to a gene: 1. The CDR3 loop reads CASSVVSGTYNEQFF. CDR3 nucleotides: TGTGCCAGCAGCGTAGTTAGCGGGACCTACAATGAGCAGTTCTTC. Looking up the rest from reference TRBV9 and TRBJ2-1 gives the full variable domain: DSGVTQTPKHLITATGQRVTLRCSPRSGDLSVYWYQQSLDQGLQFLIQYYNGEERAKGNILERFSAQQFPDLHSELNLSSLELGDSALYFCASSVVSGTYNEQFFGPGTRLTVL.

This clone was detected a few times. V is TRBV19 and J is TRBJ1-5, with TRBD1 matching over 10 bases. Germline V gene data show CDR1 as LNHDA and CDR2 as SQIVND (reference sequence). J gave up 6 bases and V 10 bases, and 6 bases lay outside the gene matches. The length of the CDR3 is 13 residues. CDR3 protein: CAIAGTGAQPQHF. The CDR3 DNA is TGTGCCATCGCCGGGACAGGGGCTCAGCCCCAGCATTTT.

The V gene is TRBV7-2, the J gene TRBJ2-3, with 8 nucleotides matching TRBD2. Trimming took 1 base from V and 5 from J; bases not matched to a gene: 11. The CDR3 contains 17 residues. Germline CDR1 and CDR2: SGHTA and FQGNSA. The CDR3 sequence: CASSLEILAGRGDTQYF. As DNA, the CDR3 is TGTGCCAGCAGCTTAGAAATATTAGCGGGACGGGGAGATACGCAGTATTTT.

The chain employs TRBV15 and TRBJ2-2, with 9 bases that match TRBD2. The CDR3 sequence is 16 residues long. The J segment lost 4 bases and the V segment lost 3 bases, leaving 6 bases of the junction unmatched. Germline loops: CDR1 LNHNV, CDR2 YYDKDF (reference sequence). CDR3 sequence: CATSREKLAGTGELFF. The CDR3 nucleotides read TGTGCCACCAGCAGGGAAAAACTAGCGGGCACCGGGGAGCTGTTTTTT.

The chain recombines TRBV19 with TRBJ1-5; 10 nucleotides line up with TRBD1. This CDR3 spans 15 amino acids. Germline CDR1 LNHDA, CDR2 SQIVND (reference sequence). The junction had 5 bases not matched to a gene; V was cut back by 3 bases and J by 6 bases. This CDR3 is CASSIGTGAGQPQHF. CDR3 DNA: TGTGCCAGTAGTATCGGGACAGGGGCCGGTCAGCCCCAGCATTTT.

The J gene is TRBJ1-2, the V gene TRBV6-1; D unresolved. CDR1 and CDR2 (germline): MNHNS, SASEGT. Trimming left V 1 base short and J 0 bases short, with 6 bases between. The length of the CDR3 is 14 residues. CDR3 sequence reads: CASSEGGSNYGYTF. The CDR3 DNA sequence: TGTGCCAGCAGTGAAGGAGGGTCTAACTATGGCTACACCTTC.

This clone was seen a single time. The chain recombines TRBV11-2 with TRBJ2-2; possible D gene TRBD1, 5 bases. CDR1 and CDR2 (germline): SGHAT, FQNNGV. The CDR3 has 15 residues. V lost 1 base to trimming and J lost 4 bases, with 10 bases between them. The CDR3 DNA reads as TGTGCCAGCAGCTTAGTTGGGGCGTCCACCGGGGAGCTGTTTTTT. This translates into CASSLVGASTGELFF.

J is TRBJ2-2 and V is TRBV3-1 (or the pseudogene TRBV3-2); possibly TRBD2 for D (6 bases). CDR3 length: 14 residues. Germline assignment: CDR1 LGHDT and CDR2 YNNKEL (reference sequence). The V gene lost 1 base and the J gene lost 7 bases, with 10 bases spanning the gap. Here the CDR3 DNA reads TGTGCCAGCAGCCAAGTTTCTAGCGACGGGGAGCTGTTTTTT. It translates to CASSQVSSDGELFF.

The genes are TRBV10-3 and TRBJ1-1; D gene unclear. CDR1 ENHRY and CDR2 SYGVKD come from the germline V gene. CDR3 length: 14 residues. Trimming stripped 4 bases from V and 1 base from J, with 10 bases between. CDR3 sequence: CAISGAGGNTEAFF. In DNA form, the CDR3 reads TGTGCCATCAGTGGGGCCGGAGGGAACACTGAAGCTTTCTTT.

The J gene is TRBJ2-1, the V gene TRBV4-1; 13 nucleotides match TRBD2. Germline CDR1 is MGHRA and CDR2 is YSYEKL. With V trimmed by 1 base and J by 8 bases, 11 bases remained unmatched. The CDR3 loop spans 18 amino acids. DNA for the CDR3: TGCGCCAGCAGCCAAGTCTCCTACCGGACTAGCGGGAGTTATGAGCAGTTCTTC. Amino acid sequence: CASSQVSYRTSGSYEQFF.

The chain links TRBV7-2 to TRBJ1-3; TRBD1 is a possible D gene (6 bases). In germline, CDR1 is SGHTA, CDR2 FQGNSA. The CDR3 has 14 residues. Trimming took off 4 bases at V and 2 bases at J, with 9 bases between the two ends. The CDR3 nucleotides are TGTGCCAGCAGCTGGACAGATACTGGAAACACCATATATTTT. Its protein product is CASSWTDTGNTIYF.

The sample holds one count of this clone. CDR3 protein: CASSRTAYNEQFF. CDR3 DNA sequence: TGTGCCAGCAGTCGGACTGCGTACAATGAGCAGTTCTTC. The chain is built from TRBV6-2 or TRBV6-3 and TRBJ2-1, with D tentatively TRBD2 (5 bases). Per the germline V gene, CDR1 is MNHEY and CDR2 is SVGEGT. The CDR3 totals 13 residues. Trimming removed 5 bases at V and 4 bases at J, with 9 bases between.

This clone occurred once. The chain joins TRBV27 to TRBJ2-7; 7 bases match TRBD2. V was clipped by 6 bases and J by 5 bases; unmatched bases: 10. CDR1 is MNHEY, CDR2 SMNVEV, per germline (reference sequence). This CDR3 contains 14 residues. CDR3 amino acids: CASSAGVYGDEQYF. CDR3 nucleotides: TGTGCCAGCAGCGCGGGGGTATACGGTGACGAGCAGTACTTC.

The chain joins TRBV30 to TRBJ1-2, with 8 bases fitting TRBD1. The trim removed 3 bases at V and 9 bases at J, leaving 9 bases unmatched. Germline loops: CDR1 GTSNPN, CDR2 SVGIG (reference sequence). The CDR3 extends over 13 amino acids. The CDR3, as DNA: TGTGCCTGGAGCGTACGGACAGGGCGAAGCTACACCTTC. Translating it yields CAWSVRTGRSYTF.

The genes are TRBV12-2 and TRBJ2-5; TRBD1 was called by the table and not checked on the DNA. TRBV12-2 is a pseudogene locus. This CDR3 is built from 18 residues. Here the CDR3 reads CASRLAHLQGGSGETQYF. For the CDR3, the DNA is TGTGCAAGTCGCTTAGCCCACCTACAGGGTGGATCCGGGGAGACCCAGTACTTC.